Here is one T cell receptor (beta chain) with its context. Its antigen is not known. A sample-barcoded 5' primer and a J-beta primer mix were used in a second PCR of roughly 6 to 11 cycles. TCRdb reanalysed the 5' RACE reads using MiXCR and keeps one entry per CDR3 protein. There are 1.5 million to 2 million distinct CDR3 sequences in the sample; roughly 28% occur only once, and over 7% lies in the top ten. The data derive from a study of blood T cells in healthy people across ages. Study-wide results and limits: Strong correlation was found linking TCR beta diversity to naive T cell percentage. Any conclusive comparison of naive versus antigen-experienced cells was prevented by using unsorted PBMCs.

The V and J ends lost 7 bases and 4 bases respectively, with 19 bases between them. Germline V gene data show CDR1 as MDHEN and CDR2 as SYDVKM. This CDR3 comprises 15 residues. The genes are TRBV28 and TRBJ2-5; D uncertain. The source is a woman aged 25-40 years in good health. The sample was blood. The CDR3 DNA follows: TGTGCCAGCACCACCACTCGGTTTAGGAGAGAGACCCAGTACTTC. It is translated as CASTTTRFRRETQYF.